This T cell receptor beta chain was found in a study of tumour-infiltrating T cells in Burkitt lymphoma (TCRdb year 2020). Background for the entire study: All epidemiological subtypes of Burkitt lymphoma were represented among the approximately 85 patients who made up the cohort. TCR repertoire data were compared against clinical outcome, and productive clonality predicted overall survival and progression-free survival independently of established prognostic factors such as age at diagnosis.

From the cysteine through the phenylalanine, the CDR3 covers 13 amino acids. Solely the CDR3 DNA is kept, with 39 bases framed from the first base. The germline V gene specifies LGHNA as CDR1 and YNFKEQ as CDR2. Trimming removed 4 bases from V and 3 bases from J, leaving 9 bases between the germline ends. The method behind the library was the immunoSEQ multiplex PCR assay. TCRdb re-hosts the immuneACCESS table, in-frame sequences only. Its copies lack some clones; in the studies checked, an unresolved V gene accounts for under half of them, and the cause for the rest is not known. The sample table contains around 46,000 clones; only one count was recorded for roughly 30% of them. The ten largest clones represent over 2.5% of the sample. This clone was counted between two and nine times. Its antigen is currently not known. Qualities for individual bases were not recorded, and no much larger clone is one base off.

Here is what the overall study found, with its caveats: Several public clonotypes shared across numerous Burkitt lymphoma patients were found, suggesting shared tumour neoantigen selection absent from diffuse large B-cell lymphoma.

The V and J segments used are TRBV4-2 and TRBJ1-2; the D gene is perhaps TRBD1, on 6 matching bases. The sequenced sample consisted of tumor tissue. The source is a human donor with Burkitt lymphoma. This receptor carries the CDR3 CASSPPGDYGYTF. The bases read TGTGCCAGCAGCCCTCCAGGGGACTATGGCTACACCTTC.